This T cell receptor (beta chain) was recovered during a study of identical twins. Study-wide points: Whereas memory repertoires showed no such difference, abundant cord blood beta clonotypes carried fewer insertions.

This clonotype was picked up a small number of times. Antigen specificity is unknown. At one of its ends the junction is not consistent with the germline gene, which may arise from a read error. Per the germline V gene, CDR1 is SGHRS and CDR2 is YFSETQ. There are 12 residues in the CDR3. TCRdb called the 5' RACE reads again in MiXCR, with one record for every CDR3 protein. The table has 200,000 to 250,000 distinct CDR3 sequences, 11% to 15% seen once. The source is a woman aged 18-29 years in good health. The genes are TRBV5-1 and TRBJ2-3, with 9 bases fitting TRBD2. The sequenced material came from memory (CD45RO+) T cells sorted from blood. CDR3 coding DNA: TGCGCCAGCAGCTTGGACGGGGAGCGGGGGGATTTT. It is translated as CASSLDGERGDF.